This T cell receptor (beta chain) was documented in a study of cytomegalovirus exposure and HLA in healthy donors. Study results and limitations: Many donors shared some public TCRs, even though most TCR sequences were rare.

About this clone: Its specificity is not known.

Trimming cost V 3 bases and J 7 bases; bases outside gene matches: 7. This CDR3 is built from 14 residues. Germline V lookup: CDR1 SEHNR, CDR2 FQNEAQ (reference sequence). The PCR employed 60 Vbeta primers together with 13 Jbeta primers. Assay: immunoSEQ multiplex PCR; the TCRdb copy retains only in-frame clones and omits some. In the table there are some 210,000 clones, about four fifths of which are singletons. Material: PBMCs. This chain uses TRBV7-9 with TRBJ1-1; 8 nucleotides match TRBD1. This receptor was identified in a woman aged 45-65 years in good health and CMV-seropositive. The DNA for the CDR3 is TGTGCCAGCAGCTTCTCAGGGGGCAGGGATGAAGCTTTCTTT. Its translation: CASSFSGGRDEAFF.